This TCR beta chain was recorded in a study of blood T cell repertoires in COVID-19. Whole-study context: COVID-19 samples, acute and convalescent, were from the United States, Italy and Spain.

This clone came up many times. The V gene's germline CDR1 is MNHNS and CDR2 SASEGT. The V end was cut by 2 bases, the J end by 0 bases, with 14 bases between. The CDR3 has 16 residues. Produced via immunoSEQ multiplex PCR; TCRdb's table is partial and in-frame only. This sample has fewer than 200,000 clones, with around 84% found just once. Everyone who took part was about 18 to 90 years old, and they came from about 25 US areas. Participants' own reports of clinical history determined their cohort assignment. Each recovered donor of Cohort 3 presented with two negative PCRs, clearance, or symptom resolution.

This receptor was obtained from a man between 45 and 60 years old who had recovered from COVID-19. The chain uses TRBV6-1 and TRBJ2-7, with TRBD1 as a possible D gene (6 bases). Material: PBMCs or T cells enriched from blood (not recorded which). The CDR3 bases are TGTGCCAGCAGTGAATGGTTACAGGGATCCTCCTACGAGCAGTACTTC. Protein: CASSEWLQGSSYEQYF.